The 20 T cell receptor beta chains reported below all come from one sample, sequenced in a study of blood T cell repertoires in COVID-19 (dated by TCRdb to 2020 to 2022). The library was produced with the immunoSEQ multiplex PCR assay. In its TCRdb copy, this immuneACCESS table keeps in-frame sequences only and misses some clones. Where compared with another copy, unresolved V genes explain less than half of these, and the others have no known cause. A total of under 250,000 clones appear in this sample, more than 70% of them only once. Just over 8.5% of the sample goes to the ten largest clones. The sample taken for sequencing was peripheral blood. These TCRs come from a man in his forties with active or convalescent COVID-19.

The V call is TRBV10-3, the J call TRBJ1-3, with no clear D. Germline V lookup: CDR1 ENHRY, CDR2 SYGVKD. CDR3 length: 15 residues. The V end lost 10 bases, the J end lost 0 bases, and 16 bases lay between the germline ends. The CDR3 is CATRDHVNSGNTIYF. CDR3 nucleotides: TGTGCCACCCGCGATCATGTCAACTCTGGAAACACCATATATTTT.

This clone came up a few times. The chain has TRBV29-1 and TRBJ1-1, with TRBD1 as a possible D gene (5 bases). Germline V gives CDR1 SQVTM, CDR2 ANQGSEA. V was pared by 4 bases and J by 3 bases, with 15 bases between. There are 14 residues in the CDR3. The CDR3: CSVVSGGRDTEAFF. CDR3 nucleotide sequence: TGCAGCGTTGTGTCCGGGGGTCGGGACACTGAAGCTTTCTTT.

The V call is TRBV5-5, the J call TRBJ2-5; D is ambiguous. Between the trimmed V and J ends, which lost 1 base and 5 bases, there was a span of 15 bases. The CDR3 is made up of 15 amino acids. Germline V gene sequence: CDR1 SGHKS, CDR2 YYEKEE (reference sequence). CDR3 bases: TGTGCCAGCAGCTTGCGTCTCTCTTCGGAGGAGACCCAGTACTTC. Protein sequence: CASSLRLSSEETQYF.

J is TRBJ2-7 and V is TRBV19; TRBD1 might be the D (6 bases). Germline CDR1 and CDR2: LNHDA and SQIVND (reference sequence). The CDR3 runs 16 residues. Trimming left V 9 bases short and J 2 bases short, with 23 bases between. The CDR3 region is CARPDKAGTSAYEQYF. CDR3 nucleotide sequence: TGTGCCAGGCCCGATAAAGCCGGGACATCGGCCTACGAGCAGTACTTC.

This chain connects TRBV7-9 to TRBJ2-1; TRBD2 is a possible D gene (5 bases). V was shortened by 0 bases and J by 7 bases, with 16 bases between the two germline ends. Germline loops: CDR1 SEHNR, CDR2 FQNEAQ (reference sequence). This CDR3 contains 16 residues. This chain's CDR3 is CASSLAPGRAENEQFF. The CDR3 nucleotides are TGTGCCAGCAGCTTAGCTCCTGGGCGGGCAGAAAATGAGCAGTTCTTC.

The rearrangement joins TRBV6-2 or TRBV6-3 to TRBJ2-7; 7 positions match TRBD1. The J segment lost 2 bases and the V segment lost 5 bases, leaving 6 bases of the junction unmatched. There are 14 residues in the CDR3. Per germline, CDR1 MNHEY and CDR2 SVGEGT. As DNA, the CDR3 is TGTGCCAGCAGTCTTCGGGACAGAGCCTACGAGCAGTACTTC. It translates to CASSLRDRAYEQYF.

The chain uses TRBV6-5 and TRBJ1-1, with TRBD1 matching 10 bases. In germline, CDR1 is MNHEY, CDR2 SVGAGI. With 4 bases clipped from V and 1 base from J, the junction kept 3 bases outside the gene matches. CDR3 length equals 15 residues. The CDR3 coding sequence is TGTGCCAGCAGTTGGGGGGACAGGGGGAACACTGAAGCTTTCTTT. It yields the protein CASSWGDRGNTEAFF.

The genes are TRBV6-2 or TRBV6-3 and TRBJ2-1, with D possibly being TRBD1 (5 bases). Per the germline V gene, CDR1 is MNHEY and CDR2 is SVGEGT. This CDR3 region has 13 residues. V was shortened by 4 bases and J by 7 bases, with 11 bases between the two germline ends. The CDR3 loop reads CASSSSGSNEQFF. CDR3 nucleotides: TGTGCCAGCAGTTCATCAGGGTCGAATGAGCAGTTCTTC.

The rearrangement joins TRBV11-3 to TRBJ2-2, with TRBD1 matching 8 bases. The CDR3 length is 14 residues. Germline CDR1 is SGHNT and CDR2 is YENEEA. V trimming: 11 bases; J trimming: 6 bases; junction bases outside the gene matches: 11. In nucleotides, the CDR3 is TGTGCCTCAGGAAGAGTACAGGGGGCCGGGGAGCTGTTTTTT. Translation: CASGRVQGAGELFF.

This clone showed up just a few times. This sequence joins TRBV3-1 (or the pseudogene TRBV3-2) and TRBJ1-6, with a weak D call TRBD1 (6 bases). Germline V gene data show CDR1 as LGHDT and CDR2 as YNNKEL (reference sequence). Trimming shortened V by 4 bases and J by 5 bases, and 9 bases separated the two germline ends. CDR3 length equals 14 residues. The CDR3 loop reads CASSLGQNNSPLHF. The CDR3, as DNA: TGTGCCAGCAGCCTCGGACAGAATAATTCACCCCTCCACTTT.

The chain links TRBV7-2 to TRBJ2-1, with unresolved D. The CDR3 loop spans 15 amino acids. The V gene's germline CDR1 is SGHTA and CDR2 FQGNSA. The V end was cut by 3 bases, the J end by 10 bases, with 19 bases between. CDR3 nucleotide sequence: TGTGCCAGCAGCTTTACAGTGACCACTGGTGTAGAGCAGTTCTTC. This sequence encodes CASSFTVTTGVEQFF.

The rearrangement joins TRBV5-6 to TRBJ1-2, with D tentatively TRBD1 (6 bases). Trimming removed 2 bases from V and 0 bases from J, with 8 bases in between. Germline-derived CDR1 and CDR2 are SGHDT and YYEEEE. The CDR3 sequence is 14 residues long. Here the CDR3 reads CASSFGQPNYGYTF. As DNA, the CDR3 is TGTGCCAGCAGCTTCGGACAGCCTAACTATGGCTACACCTTC.

The V gene is TRBV6-5, the J gene TRBJ1-3; D not certain. The CDR3 runs 14 residues. V shed 7 bases and J shed 0 bases, with 10 bases lying between them. Germline V gene sequence: CDR1 MNHEY, CDR2 SVGAGI. The CDR3, as DNA: TGTGCCAGCACTCCCGAGTCCTCTGGAAACACCATATATTTT. Translated, it gives CASTPESSGNTIYF.

The rearrangement links TRBV6-5 to TRBJ1-1; D not resolved. Between the trimmed V and J ends, which lost 8 bases and 0 bases, there was a span of 16 bases. The CDR3 contains 15 residues. CDR1 MNHEY and CDR2 SVGAGI come from the germline V gene. CDR3 amino acids: CASWRRSSMNTEAFF. The CDR3 coding sequence is TGTGCCAGCTGGAGGAGATCAAGCATGAACACTGAAGCTTTCTTT.

The chain has TRBV9 and TRBJ1-3; 9 bases match TRBD1. Trimming took 0 bases from V and 2 from J; bases not matched to a gene: 0. Germline V gives CDR1 SGDLS, CDR2 YYNGEE. The length of the CDR3 is 15 residues. The CDR3 DNA sequence: TGTGCCAGCAGCGTAGACAGGGGGCCTGGAAACACCATATATTTT. Residues: CASSVDRGPGNTIYF. The variable domain in full, completed from reference TRBV9 and TRBJ1-3, reads DSGVTQTPKHLITATGQRVTLRCSPRSGDLSVYWYQQSLDQGLQFLIQYYNGEERAKGNILERFSAQQFPDLHSELNLSSLELGDSALYFCASSVDRGPGNTIYFGEGSWLTVV.

V gene TRBV7-8 combines with J gene TRBJ1-4; TRBD1 matches at 7 bases. The CDR3 runs 16 residues. Germline V gives CDR1 SGHVS, CDR2 FQNEAQ. With V trimmed by 5 bases and J by 7 bases, 13 bases remained unmatched. The CDR3 DNA reads as TGTGCCAGCAGCCTAGACTCCAGACAGGGCGCTGAAAAACTGTTTTTT. This translates into CASSLDSRQGAEKLFF. The variable domain in full, completed from reference TRBV7-8 and TRBJ1-4, reads GAGVSQSPRYKVAKRGQDVALRCDPISGHVSLFWYQQALGQGPEFLTYFQNEAQLDKSGLPSDRFFAERPEGSVSTLKIQRTQQEDSAVYLCASSLDSRQGAEKLFFGSGTQLSVL.

The chain recombines TRBV5-4 with TRBJ2-1; D uncertain. Germline CDR1 SGHNT, CDR2 YYREEE (reference sequence). CDR3 length: 13 residues. Trimming took 0 bases from V and 8 from J, leaving 9 bases between them. CDR3 coding DNA: TGTGCCAGCAGCTTGGGTACCAGCGATGAGCAGTTCTTC. Its protein product is CASSLGTSDEQFF.

The chain has TRBV5-1 and TRBJ1-1; 9 positions match TRBD1. CDR1 and CDR2 from the germline V gene are SGHRS and YFSETQ. Germline trimming cut 4 bases from V and 2 bases from J; bases unmatched to any gene: 6. The CDR3 runs 15 residues. The CDR3 nucleotides are TGCGCCAGCAGCCCCGGACAGGGGCCAAACACTGAAGCTTTCTTT. Residues: CASSPGQGPNTEAFF.

V is TRBV25-1 and J is TRBJ1-4, with no clear D. The germline V gene encodes CDR1 MGHDK and CDR2 SYGVNS. CDR3 length: 13 residues. V was pared by 7 bases and J by 0 bases, with 6 bases between. CDR3 region: CASTPATNEKLFF. The DNA of the CDR3 is TGTGCCAGCACGCCGGCAACTAATGAAAAACTGTTTTTT. Full variable domain (missing parts from reference TRBV25-1 and TRBJ1-4): EADIYQTPRYLVIGTGKKITLECSQTMGHDKMYWYQQDPGMELHLIHYSYGVNSTEKGDLSSESTVSRIRTEHFPLTLESARPSHTSQYLCASTPATNEKLFFGSGTQLSVL.

The chain joins TRBV5-1 to TRBJ2-7, with 10 bases aligning to TRBD1. This CDR3 region has 15 residues. Germline V gene lookup returns CDR1 SGHRS and CDR2 YFSETQ. Trimming removed 3 bases from V and 3 bases from J; junction bases left unmatched: 6. CDR3 bases: TGCGCCAGCAGCTGGGGACAGGGGATGATCTACGAGCAGTACTTC. It is translated as CASSWGQGMIYEQYF.